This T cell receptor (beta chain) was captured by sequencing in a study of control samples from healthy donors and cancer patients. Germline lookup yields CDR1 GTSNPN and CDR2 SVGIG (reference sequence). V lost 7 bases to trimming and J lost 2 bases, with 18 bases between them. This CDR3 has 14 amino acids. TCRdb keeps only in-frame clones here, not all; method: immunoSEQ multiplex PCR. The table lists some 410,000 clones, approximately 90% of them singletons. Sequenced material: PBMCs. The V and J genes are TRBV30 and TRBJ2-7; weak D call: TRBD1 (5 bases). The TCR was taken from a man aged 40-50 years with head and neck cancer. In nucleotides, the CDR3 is TGTGCCTATGGGGCCCCGGACCCTCCCTACGAGCAGTACTTC. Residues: CAYGAPDPPYEQYF. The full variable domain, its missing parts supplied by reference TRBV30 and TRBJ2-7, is SQTIHQWPATLVQPVGSPLSLECTVEGTSNPNLYWYRQAAGRGLQLLFYSVGIGQISSEVPQNLSASRPQDRQFILSSKKLLLSDSGFYLCAYGAPDPPYEQYFGPGTRLTVT.